The following is a T cell receptor (beta chain) sequence with its context. A multiplex PCR was run with 60 Vbeta primers and 13 Jbeta primers. The data were produced by immunoSEQ multiplex PCR, yet TCRdb's version contains in-frame clones alone and is incomplete. The table lists approximately 170,000 clones, 79% of them singletons. The CDR3 totals 20 residues. V gave up 1 base and J gave up 9 bases, with 31 bases separating them. Germline V lookup: CDR1 MDHEN, CDR2 SYDVKM. The sample is drawn from a study of cytomegalovirus exposure and HLA in healthy donors. The TCR was taken from a woman between 50 and 59 years old in good health and CMV-seronegative. Sequencing was carried out using PBMCs. The chain recombines TRBV28 with TRBJ2-1; tentative D call: TRBD1 (8 bases). The CDR3: CASSLFHRDRTLGTKIEQFF. CDR3 nucleotide sequence: TGTGCCAGCAGTTTATTTCATCGGGACAGGACCCTCGGGACTAAAATTGAGCAGTTCTTC.